This TCR beta chain was recorded in a study of blood T cell repertoires in COVID-19. The length of the CDR3 is 15 residues. The trim removed 5 bases at V and 4 bases at J, leaving 5 bases unmatched. Per the germline V gene, CDR1 is MDHEN and CDR2 is SYDVKM. In the original processing: Using reference gene primer amplification, nucleated cell counts were estimated. Generated by immunoSEQ multiplex PCR, the TCRdb table keeps only in-frame clones and is missing some. The V and J calls and clone size were taken over from that table, and D and trimming were inferred from the DNA. The sample contains 160,000 or so clones, 85% to 90% of which appear only once. Seattle cases were enrolled at active infection and followed longitudinally.

This sequence joins TRBV28 and TRBJ1-5; the match to TRBD1 covers 10 bases. Sequenced sample: peripheral blood. The receptor comes from a woman between 70 and 85 years old with COVID-19, enrolled during active disease. CDR3 amino acids: CASSRDRGRNQPQHF. CDR3 nucleotide sequence: TGTGCCAGCAGTAGAGACAGGGGGCGTAATCAGCCCCAGCATTTT. Drawing the rest from reference TRBV28 and TRBJ1-5, the complete variable domain is DVKVTQSSRYLVKRTGEKVFLECVQDMDHENMFWYRQDPGLGLRLIYFSYDVKMKEKGDIPEGYSVSREKKERFSLILESASTNQTSMYLCASSRDRGRNQPQHFGDGTRLSIL.